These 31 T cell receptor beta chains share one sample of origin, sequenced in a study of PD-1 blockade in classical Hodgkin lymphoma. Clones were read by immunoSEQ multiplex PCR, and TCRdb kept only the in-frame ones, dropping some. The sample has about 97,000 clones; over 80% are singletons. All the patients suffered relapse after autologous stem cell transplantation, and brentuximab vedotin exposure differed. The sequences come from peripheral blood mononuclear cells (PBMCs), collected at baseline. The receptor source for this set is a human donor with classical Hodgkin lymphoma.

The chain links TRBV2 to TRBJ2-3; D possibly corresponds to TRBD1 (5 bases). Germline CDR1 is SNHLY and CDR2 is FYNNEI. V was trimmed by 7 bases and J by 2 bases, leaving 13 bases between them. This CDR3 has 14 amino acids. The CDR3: CASNMDTYTDTQYF. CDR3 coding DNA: TGTGCCAGCAACATGGACACCTACACAGATACGCAGTATTTT.

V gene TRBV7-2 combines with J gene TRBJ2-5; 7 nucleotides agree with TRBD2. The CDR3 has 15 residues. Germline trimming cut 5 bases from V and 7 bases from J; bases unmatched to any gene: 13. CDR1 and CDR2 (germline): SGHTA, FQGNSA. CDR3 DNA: TGTGCCAGCAGCACCGTCGGACTAGTTGTTGGGACCCAGTACTTC. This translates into CASSTVGLVVGTQYF. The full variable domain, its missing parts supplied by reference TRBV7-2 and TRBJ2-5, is GAGVSQSPSNKVTEKGKDVELRCDPISGHTALYWYRQSLGQGLEFLIYFQGNSAPDKSGLPSDRFSAERTGGSVSTLTIQRTQQEDSAVYLCASSTVGLVVGTQYFGPGTRLLVL.

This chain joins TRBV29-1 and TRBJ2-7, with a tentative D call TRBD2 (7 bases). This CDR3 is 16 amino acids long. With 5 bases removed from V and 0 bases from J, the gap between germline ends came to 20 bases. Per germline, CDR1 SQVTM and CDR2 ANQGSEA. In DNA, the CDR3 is TGCAGCGTTAGCGGGGCGGGGGCCGTAGGCTCCTACGAGCAGTACTTC. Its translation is CSVSGAGAVGSYEQYF.

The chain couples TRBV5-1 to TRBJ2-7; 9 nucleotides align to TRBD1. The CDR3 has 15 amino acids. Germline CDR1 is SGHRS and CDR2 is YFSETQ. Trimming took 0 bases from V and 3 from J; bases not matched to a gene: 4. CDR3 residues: CASSLETGGFYEQYF. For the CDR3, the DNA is TGCGCCAGCAGCTTGGAGACAGGGGGTTTCTACGAGCAGTACTTC.

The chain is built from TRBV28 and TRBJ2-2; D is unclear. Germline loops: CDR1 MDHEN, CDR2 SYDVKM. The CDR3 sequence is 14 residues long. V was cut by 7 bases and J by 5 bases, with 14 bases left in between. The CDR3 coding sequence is TGTGCCAGCATCCGGGCCCCCGGGACCGGGGAGCTGTTTTTT. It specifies CASIRAPGTGELFF.

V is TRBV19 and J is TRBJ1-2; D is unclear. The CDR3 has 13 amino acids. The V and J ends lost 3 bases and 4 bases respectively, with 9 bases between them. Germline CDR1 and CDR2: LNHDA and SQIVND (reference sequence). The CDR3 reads CASSMAGSYGYTF. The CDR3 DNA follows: TGTGCCAGTAGTATGGCGGGTAGCTATGGCTACACCTTC.

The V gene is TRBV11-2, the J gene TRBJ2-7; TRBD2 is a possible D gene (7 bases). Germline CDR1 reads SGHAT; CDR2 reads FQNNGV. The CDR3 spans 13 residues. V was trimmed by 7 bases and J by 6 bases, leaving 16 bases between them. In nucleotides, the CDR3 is TGTGCCAGCAACCTAGGGGGGGAAAGCGAGCAGTACTTC. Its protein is CASNLGGESEQYF.

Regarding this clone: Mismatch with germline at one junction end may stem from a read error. CDR3 nucleotide sequence: TGTGCCAGCAGCCCACAACTAGCGGGAGCCCAGCAGGTTAACTTC. Protein sequence: CASSPQLAGAQQVNF. The chain joins TRBV14 to TRBJ2-7; TRBD2 matches at 11 bases. CDR1 and CDR2 (germline): SGHDN, FVKESK. The CDR3 contains 15 residues.

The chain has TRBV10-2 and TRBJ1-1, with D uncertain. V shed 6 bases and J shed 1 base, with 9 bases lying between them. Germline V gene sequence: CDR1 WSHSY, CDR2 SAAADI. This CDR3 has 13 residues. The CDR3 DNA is TGCGCCAGCAGCACTAAGCGGAACACTGAAGCTTTCTTT. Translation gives CASSTKRNTEAFF.

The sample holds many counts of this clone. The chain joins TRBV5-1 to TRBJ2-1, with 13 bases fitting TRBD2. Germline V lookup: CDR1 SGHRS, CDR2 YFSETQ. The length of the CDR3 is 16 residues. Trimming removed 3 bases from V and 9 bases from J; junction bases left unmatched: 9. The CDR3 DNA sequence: TGCGCCAGCAGCTACCGGACTAGCGGGAGTTTGGGTGAGCAGTTCTTC. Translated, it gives CASSYRTSGSLGEQFF.

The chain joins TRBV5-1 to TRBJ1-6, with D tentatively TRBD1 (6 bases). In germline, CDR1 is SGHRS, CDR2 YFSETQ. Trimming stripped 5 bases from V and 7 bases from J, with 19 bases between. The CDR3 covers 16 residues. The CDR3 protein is CASRTLLGTLNSPLHF. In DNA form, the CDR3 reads TGCGCCAGCAGGACACTACTCGGGACACTGAATTCACCCCTCCACTTT.

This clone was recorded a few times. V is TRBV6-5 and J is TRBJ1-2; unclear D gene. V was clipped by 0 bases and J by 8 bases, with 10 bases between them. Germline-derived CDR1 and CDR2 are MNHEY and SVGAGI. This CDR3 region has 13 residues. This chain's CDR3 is CASSYSRGRGYTF. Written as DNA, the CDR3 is TGTGCCAGCAGTTACTCACGAGGGAGAGGCTACACCTTC.

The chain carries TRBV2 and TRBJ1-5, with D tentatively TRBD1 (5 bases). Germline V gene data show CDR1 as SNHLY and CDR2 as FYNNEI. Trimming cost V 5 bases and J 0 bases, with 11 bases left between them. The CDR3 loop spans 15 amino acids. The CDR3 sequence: CASSRDGLSNQPQHF. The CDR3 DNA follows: TGTGCCAGCAGTCGGGACGGACTTAGCAATCAGCCCCAGCATTTT.

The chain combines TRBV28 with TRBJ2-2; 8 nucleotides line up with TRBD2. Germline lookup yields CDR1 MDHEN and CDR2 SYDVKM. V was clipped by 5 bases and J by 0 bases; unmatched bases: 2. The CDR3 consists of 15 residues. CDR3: CASSLAGPNTGELFF. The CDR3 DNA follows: TGTGCCAGCAGTCTAGCGGGTCCGAACACCGGGGAGCTGTTTTTT.

This CDR3 is CASSLVSPRTSGRGEQYF. DNA of the CDR3: TGCGCCAGCAGCTTGGTTTCTCCCCGGACTAGCGGGAGAGGCGAGCAGTACTTC. The rearrangement uses TRBV5-1 and TRBJ2-7; 13 nucleotides align to TRBD2. The J segment lost 6 bases and the V segment lost 0 bases, leaving 12 bases of the junction unmatched. This CDR3 contains 18 residues. Germline V gives CDR1 SGHRS, CDR2 YFSETQ.

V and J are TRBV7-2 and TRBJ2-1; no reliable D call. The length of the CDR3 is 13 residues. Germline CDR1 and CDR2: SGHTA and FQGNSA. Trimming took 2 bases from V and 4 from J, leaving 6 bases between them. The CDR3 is CASSLNGYNEQFF. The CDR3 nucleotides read TGTGCCAGCAGCTTAAACGGGTACAATGAGCAGTTCTTC.

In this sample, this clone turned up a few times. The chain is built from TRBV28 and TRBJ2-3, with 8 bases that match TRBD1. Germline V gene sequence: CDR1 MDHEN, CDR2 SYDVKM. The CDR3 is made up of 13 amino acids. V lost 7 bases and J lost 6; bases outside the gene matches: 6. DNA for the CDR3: TGTGCCAGCACTGGGGACAGGCTCGATACGCAGTATTTT. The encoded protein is CASTGDRLDTQYF.

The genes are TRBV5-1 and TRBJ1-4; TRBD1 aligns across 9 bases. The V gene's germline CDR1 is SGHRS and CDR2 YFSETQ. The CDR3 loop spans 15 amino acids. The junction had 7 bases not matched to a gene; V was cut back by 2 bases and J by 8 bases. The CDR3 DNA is TGCGCCAGCAGCTTCTTACAGGGGGCGGGAGAAAAACTGTTTTTT. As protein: CASSFLQGAGEKLFF.

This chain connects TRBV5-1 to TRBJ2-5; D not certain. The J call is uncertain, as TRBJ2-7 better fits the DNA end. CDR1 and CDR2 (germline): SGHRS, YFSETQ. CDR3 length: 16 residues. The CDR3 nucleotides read TGCGCCAGCAGCTTGGCCGTGGGGTTTCGGTCCCACGAGCAGTACTTC. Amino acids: CASSLAVGFRSHEQYF.

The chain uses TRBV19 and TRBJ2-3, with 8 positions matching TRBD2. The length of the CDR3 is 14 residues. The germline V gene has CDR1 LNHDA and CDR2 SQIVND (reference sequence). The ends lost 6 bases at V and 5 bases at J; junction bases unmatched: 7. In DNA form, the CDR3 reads TGTGCCAGTAGGGGCCTGAGCGGGAGAGATACGCAGTATTTT. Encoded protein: CASRGLSGRDTQYF.

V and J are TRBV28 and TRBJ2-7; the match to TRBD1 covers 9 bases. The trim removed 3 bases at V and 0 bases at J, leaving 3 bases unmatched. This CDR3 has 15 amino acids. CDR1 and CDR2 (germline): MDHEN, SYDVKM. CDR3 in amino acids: CASSFSGQGSYEQYF. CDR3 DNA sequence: TGTGCCAGCAGTTTCTCGGGACAGGGCTCCTACGAGCAGTACTTC.

CDR3 region: CASSEGLLSAPFTDTQYF. CDR3 nucleotide sequence: TGTGCCAGCAGTGAAGGCCTGTTGTCGGCCCCCTTCACAGATACGCAGTATTTT. The chain joins TRBV6-4 to TRBJ2-3; no clear D. Looked up from germline, CDR1 is MRHNA and CDR2 is SNTAGT. The CDR3 spans 18 residues. Trimming left V 3 bases short and J 2 bases short, with 21 bases between.

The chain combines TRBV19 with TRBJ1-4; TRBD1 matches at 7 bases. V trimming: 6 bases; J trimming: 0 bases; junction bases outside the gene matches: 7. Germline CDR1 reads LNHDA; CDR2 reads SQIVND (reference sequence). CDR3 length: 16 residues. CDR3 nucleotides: TGTGCCAGTAGATGGGGACAGACGTCAACTAATGAAAAACTGTTTTTT. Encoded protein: CASRWGQTSTNEKLFF.

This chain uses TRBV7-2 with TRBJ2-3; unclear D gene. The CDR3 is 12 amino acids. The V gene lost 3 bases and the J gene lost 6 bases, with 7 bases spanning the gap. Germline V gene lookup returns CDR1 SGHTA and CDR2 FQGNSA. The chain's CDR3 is CASSLIADTQYF. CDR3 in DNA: TGTGCCAGCAGCTTGATAGCCGATACGCAGTATTTT.

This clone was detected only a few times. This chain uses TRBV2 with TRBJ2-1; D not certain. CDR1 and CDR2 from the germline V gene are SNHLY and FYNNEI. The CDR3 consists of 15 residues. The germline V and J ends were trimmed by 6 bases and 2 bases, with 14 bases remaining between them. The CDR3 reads CASSQLVGTYNEQFF. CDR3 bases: TGTGCCAGCAGCCAGTTGGTAGGCACCTACAATGAGCAGTTCTTC.

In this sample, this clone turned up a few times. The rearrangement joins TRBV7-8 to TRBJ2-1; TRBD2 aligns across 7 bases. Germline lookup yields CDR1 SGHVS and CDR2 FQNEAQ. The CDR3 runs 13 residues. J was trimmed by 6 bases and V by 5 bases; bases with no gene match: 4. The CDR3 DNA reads TGTGCCAGCAGCGGGACTAACGGCAATGAGCAGTTCTTC. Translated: CASSGTNGNEQFF.

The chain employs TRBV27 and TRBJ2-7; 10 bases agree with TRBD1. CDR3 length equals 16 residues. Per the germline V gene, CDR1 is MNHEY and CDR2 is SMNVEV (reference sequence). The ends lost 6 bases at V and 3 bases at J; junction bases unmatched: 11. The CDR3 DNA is TGTGCCAGCAGCCACTCTACCGGGACAGGGGTCTACGAGCAGTACTTC. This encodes CASSHSTGTGVYEQYF.

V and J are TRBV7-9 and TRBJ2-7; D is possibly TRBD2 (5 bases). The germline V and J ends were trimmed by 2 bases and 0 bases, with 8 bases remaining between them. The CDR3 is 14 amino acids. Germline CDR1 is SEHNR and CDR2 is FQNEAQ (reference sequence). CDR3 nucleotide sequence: TGTGCCAGCAGCTTAACCGGGAACTCCTACGAGCAGTACTTC. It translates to CASSLTGNSYEQYF.

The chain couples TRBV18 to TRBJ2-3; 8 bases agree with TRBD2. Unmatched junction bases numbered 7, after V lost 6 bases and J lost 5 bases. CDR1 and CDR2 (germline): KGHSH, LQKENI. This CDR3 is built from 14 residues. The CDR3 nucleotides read TGTGCCAGCTCCCCGACTAGCGTAGGAGATACGCAGTATTTT. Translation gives CASSPTSVGDTQYF.

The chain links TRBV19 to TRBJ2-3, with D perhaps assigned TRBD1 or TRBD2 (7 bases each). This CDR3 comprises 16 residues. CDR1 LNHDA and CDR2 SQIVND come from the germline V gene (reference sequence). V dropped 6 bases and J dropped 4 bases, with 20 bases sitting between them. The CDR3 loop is CASRPLVGGGPDTQYF. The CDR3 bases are TGTGCCAGTAGGCCCCTAGTGGGAGGGGGCCCAGATACGCAGTATTTT.

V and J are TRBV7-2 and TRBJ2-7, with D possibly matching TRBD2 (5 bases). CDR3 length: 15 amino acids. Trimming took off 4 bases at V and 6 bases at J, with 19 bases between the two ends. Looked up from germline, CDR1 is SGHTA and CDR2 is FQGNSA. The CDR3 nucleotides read TGTGCCAGCAGCTCCCCGGGGTTCTGGGCCTCCGAGCAGTACTTC. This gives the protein CASSSPGFWASEQYF.